The present T cell receptor beta chain was sequenced within a study of blood T cell repertoires in COVID-19. Study-wide context: Donors in the United States, Italy and Spain gave samples during acute or convalescent COVID-19. T cells, B-cell-depleted T cells, or PBMCs supplied cDNA or gDNA.

From germline, CDR1 is SGHDT and CDR2 YYEEEE. J lost 1 base, V lost 1 base, and 10 bases had no gene match. The CDR3 is 17 residues long. Authors' analysis steps: Amplified reference gene primers provided the basis for estimating nucleated cell counts. Sequencing used immunoSEQ multiplex PCR; TCRdb keeps in-frame clones, though not all of them. That table supplies the V and J calls and clone size; D and trimming were determined from the DNA. The repertoire holds 200,000 to 250,000 clones, 80% to 90% seen once, with 9.7% in the top ten. The sequence derives from a man in his forties or fifties with active or convalescent COVID-19. The rearrangement links TRBV5-6 to TRBJ1-1; 7 bases fit TRBD1. The sample was peripheral blood. The CDR3 protein is CASSLIWRTGKNTEAFF. In DNA form, the CDR3 reads TGTGCCAGCAGCTTGATTTGGCGGACAGGAAAGAACACTGAAGCTTTCTTT.